What follows are 27 T cell receptor beta chains derived from one specimen sequenced in a study of CD8+ T cells in alopecia areata. As the sequencing template, cDNA was produced by extracting RNA and reverse transcribing it. Some clones are missing from TCRdb's copy, which holds only in-frame ones; the method was immunoSEQ multiplex PCR. The sample carries about 190,000 clones, about 60% recorded once. The treatment here: oral pan-JAK inhibitor, 5-10 mg twice daily. The sample was CD4+ T cells sorted from blood, taken at week 4, from a patient treated with tofacitinib. The receptor source for this set is a human donor with alopecia areata.

Concerning this clone: Given the absence of the conserved phenylalanine or tryptophan at the CDR3 end, a read error is likely. It is unclear where the CDR3 begins or ends on the DNA, so no DNA is shown, and the CDR3 is as TCRdb lists it. V and J are TRBV19 and TRBJ2-7. From its first to its last residue, the CDR3 has 11 amino acids. In germline, CDR1 is LNHDA, CDR2 SQIVND (reference sequence). The CDR3 sequence is CASSIGSMSGL.

The gene calls are TRBV6-5 and TRBJ1-2, with D possibly matching TRBD1 (5 bases). CDR1 is MNHEY and CDR2 is SVGAGI in the germline V gene. The CDR3 is 15 amino acids. With 4 bases removed from V and 2 bases from J, the gap between germline ends came to 14 bases. DNA for the CDR3: TGTGCCAGCAGTTTTGACAGACTGACGAACTATGGCTACACCTTC. It yields the protein CASSFDRLTNYGYTF.

The rearrangement uses TRBV19 and TRBJ2-1, with unresolved D. Trimming cost V 9 bases and J 1 base, with 16 bases left between them. The V gene's germline CDR1 is LNHDA and CDR2 SQIVND (reference sequence). The CDR3 totals 15 residues. The CDR3 sequence: CASQTGWGSYNEQFF. The DNA for the CDR3 is TGTGCCAGCCAAACCGGGTGGGGATCCTACAATGAGCAGTTCTTC.

V gene TRBV30 combines with J gene TRBJ1-1; no clear D gene. Trimming removed 1 base from V and 0 bases from J, with 3 bases in between. This CDR3 spans 12 amino acids. Germline V CDR1 and CDR2: GTSNPN, SVGIG (reference sequence). The CDR3 region is CAWSGVNTEAFF. CDR3 in DNA: TGTGCCTGGAGTGGAGTGAACACTGAAGCTTTCTTT.

V usage is TRBV5-1 and J usage is TRBJ2-3; TRBD2 matches at 7 bases. The CDR3 is made up of 16 amino acids. Germline assignment: CDR1 SGHRS and CDR2 YFSETQ. V shed 0 bases and J 5 bases; nucleotides not matched to a gene: 9. The CDR3 region is CASSLVGAGAGDTQYF. The CDR3 DNA follows: TGCGCCAGCAGCTTGGTCGGCGCGGGAGCTGGAGATACGCAGTATTTT. The entire variable domain, with the rest obtained from reference TRBV5-1 and TRBJ2-3, is as follows: KAGVTQTPRYLIKTRGQQVTLSCSPISGHRSVSWYQQTPGQGLQFLFEYFSETQRNKGNFPGRFSGRQFSNSRSEMNVSTLELGDSALYLCASSLVGAGAGDTQYFGPGTRLTVL.

J is TRBJ1-2 and V is TRBV7-9; D not resolved. Trimming removed 3 bases at V and 6 bases at J, with 17 bases between. The CDR3 is made up of 15 amino acids. Germline V gene data show CDR1 as SEHNR and CDR2 as FQNEAQ (reference sequence). For the CDR3, the DNA is TGTGCCAGCAGCTTGGCTACGGCAGGACCTGATGGCTACACCTTC. Translation gives CASSLATAGPDGYTF.

This chain uses TRBV29-1 with TRBJ2-3, with TRBD2 matching over 8 bases. J gave up 1 base and V 6 bases, and 9 bases lay outside the gene matches. The CDR3 is 15 amino acids. Germline loops: CDR1 SQVTM, CDR2 ANQGSEA. The CDR3 DNA sequence: TGCAGCGTGGAGCGGACTAGCTTGGGCACAGATACGCAGTATTTT. Translating it yields CSVERTSLGTDTQYF.

This clone showed up just a few times. V usage is TRBV21-1 and J usage is TRBJ1-5; TRBD1 is the table's D call and was not checked against the DNA. TRBV21-1 is a pseudogene locus. CDR3 length: 13 residues. The CDR3 region has the DNA TGTGCCAGCATTCAGGGTAGCAATCAGCCCCAGCATTTT. Amino acid sequence: CASIQGSNQPQHF.

The genes are TRBV19 and TRBJ2-7, with D unclear. Per the germline V gene, CDR1 is LNHDA and CDR2 is SQIVND (reference sequence). The CDR3 consists of 14 residues. Trimming left V 5 bases short and J 0 bases short, with 11 bases between. The CDR3 nucleotides are TGTGCCAGTAGTCATACTGGTAGCTCCTACGAGCAGTACTTC. Translated: CASSHTGSSYEQYF.

In this sample, this clone turned up a few times. The J gene is TRBJ2-4, the V gene TRBV28; 7 bases map to TRBD1. J lost 10 bases, V lost 6 bases, and 12 bases had no gene match. Germline values: CDR1 MDHEN, CDR2 SYDVKM. The CDR3 runs to 14 residues. This CDR3 is CASRLPRTGEIQYF. The CDR3 DNA reads TGTGCCAGCAGACTCCCCCGGACAGGAGAAATTCAGTACTTC. The whole variable domain, remainder taken from reference TRBV28 and TRBJ2-4, is DVKVTQSSRYLVKRTGEKVFLECVQDMDHENMFWYRQDPGLGLRLIYFSYDVKMKEKGDIPEGYSVSREKKERFSLILESASTNQTSMYLCASRLPRTGEIQYFGAGTRLSVL.

The chain combines TRBV6-1 with TRBJ2-7; D perhaps matches TRBD2 (5 bases). In germline, CDR1 is MNHNS, CDR2 SASEGT. CDR3 length: 12 amino acids. Trimming shortened V by 6 bases and J by 3 bases, and 9 bases separated the two germline ends. Written as DNA, the CDR3 is TGTGCCAGCAGCGCAACTAGCTACGAGCAGTACTTC. This translates into CASSATSYEQYF.

This clone has a single count. This chain uses TRBV9 with TRBJ2-1, with 7 nucleotides matching TRBD2. V lost 3 bases, J lost 8 bases, and 11 bases stayed unmatched. The CDR3 loop spans 15 amino acids. CDR1 and CDR2 from the germline V gene are SGDLS and YYNGEE. This CDR3 reads CASSGQVGGRYEQFF. CDR3 nucleotide sequence: TGTGCCAGCAGCGGGCAGGTGGGAGGGCGCTATGAGCAGTTCTTC.

This clone was counted between two and nine times. The J gene is TRBJ2-7, the V gene TRBV5-1; 10 bases are a match to TRBD1. This CDR3 comprises 14 residues. The germline V gene encodes CDR1 SGHRS and CDR2 YFSETQ. The V segment lost 7 bases and the J segment 1 base; nucleotides outside the gene matches: 5. CDR3: CASGWDRGSYEQYF. The CDR3 coding sequence is TGCGCCAGCGGTTGGGACAGGGGATCCTACGAGCAGTACTTC.

The chain employs TRBV14 and TRBJ2-2; D remains unclear. Trimming took 4 bases from V and 1 from J, leaving 7 bases between them. Germline values: CDR1 SGHDN, CDR2 FVKESK. The CDR3 loop spans 14 amino acids. DNA for the CDR3: TGTGCCAGCAGCCCCTATGAGAACACCGGGGAGCTGTTTTTT. Translation gives CASSPYENTGELFF.

The chain combines TRBV6-6 with TRBJ1-4; D is uncertain. V lost 5 bases and J lost 0, with 7 bases in between. CDR1 is MNHNY, CDR2 SVGAGI, per germline (reference sequence). This CDR3 region has 14 residues. The CDR3 DNA reads TGTGCCAGCAGTACCACAGCAACTAATGAAAAACTGTTTTTT. Translating it yields CASSTTATNEKLFF.

V gene TRBV29-1 combines with J gene TRBJ2-5; perhaps TRBD2 as D (5 bases). The CDR3 spans 15 residues. Germline V gene data show CDR1 as SQVTM and CDR2 as ANQGSEA. V was shortened by 3 bases and J by 9 bases, with 23 bases between the two germline ends. The DNA of the CDR3 is TGCAGCGTTGACCCAGATCAGTTGGGAGTGGTGGCCCAGTACTTC. Amino acid sequence: CSVDPDQLGVVAQYF.

The rearrangement uses TRBV7-2 and TRBJ1-5, with 8 nucleotides matching TRBD1. Per the germline V gene, CDR1 is SGHTA and CDR2 is FQGNSA. The CDR3 covers 15 residues. V was pared by 1 base and J by 2 bases, with 1 base of the junction left unmatched. The CDR3 DNA reads TGTGCCAGCAGCTTAGAACAGGGGGGCAATCAGCCCCAGCATTTT. This translates into CASSLEQGGNQPQHF.

This sequence joins TRBV2 and TRBJ2-5, with unresolved D. CDR3 size: 14 residues. The germline CDR1 and CDR2 sequences are SNHLY and FYNNEI. Trimming left V 1 base short and J 2 bases short, with 8 bases between. CDR3 region: CASSEVYQQETQYF. In DNA form, the CDR3 reads TGTGCCAGCAGTGAAGTTTACCAACAAGAGACCCAGTACTTC.

The gene calls are TRBV7-9 and TRBJ2-1; D call uncertain. CDR1 and CDR2 (germline): SEHNR, FQNEAQ (reference sequence). The germline V and J ends were trimmed by 3 bases and 8 bases, with 17 bases remaining between them. CDR3 size: 15 residues. CDR3 bases: TGTGCCAGCAGCTTTAGACCCCTAACGTCTTATGAGCAGTTCTTC. The encoded protein is CASSFRPLTSYEQFF.

This chain links TRBV7-2 with TRBJ2-4; possibly TRBD1 or TRBD2 for D (5 bases each). With 5 bases removed from V and 3 bases from J, the gap between germline ends came to 11 bases. The CDR3 totals 14 residues. Per germline, CDR1 SGHTA and CDR2 FQGNSA. The CDR3 nucleotides read TGTGCCAGCAGCCCCCCAGGGAGCAAAAACATTCAGTACTTC. This encodes CASSPPGSKNIQYF.

The rearrangement links TRBV7-9 to TRBJ2-7; D uncertain. The ends were cut back, 2 bases at V and 5 bases at J, with 7 bases in the middle. Germline loops: CDR1 SEHNR, CDR2 FQNEAQ (reference sequence). This CDR3 comprises 12 residues. The CDR3 here is CASSLRDHEQYF. As DNA, the CDR3 is TGTGCCAGCAGCTTACGAGATCACGAGCAGTACTTC.

The chain employs TRBV30 and TRBJ1-2; no clear D gene. CDR1 is GTSNPN and CDR2 is SVGIG in the germline V gene (reference sequence). V lost 1 base to trimming and J lost 1 base, with 7 bases between them. There are 13 residues in the CDR3. The chain's CDR3 is CAWSAQVNYGYTF. DNA of the CDR3: TGTGCCTGGAGTGCCCAGGTTAACTATGGCTACACCTTC.

The V and J genes are TRBV6-1 and TRBJ2-4; the D is unclear. Per the germline V gene, CDR1 is MNHNS and CDR2 is SASEGT. With 4 bases removed from V and 7 bases from J, the gap between germline ends came to 14 bases. This CDR3 contains 14 residues. The CDR3 sequence is CASSALPLGNIQYF. For the CDR3, the DNA is TGTGCCAGCAGTGCATTACCGCTGGGGAACATTCAGTACTTC.

Notes on this clone: Other DNA sequences from this sample encode an identical CDR3 as well. The V gene is TRBV30, the J gene TRBJ1-1; D is perhaps TRBD1 (5 bases). Trimming took off 0 bases at V and 5 bases at J, with 10 bases between the two ends. Germline V gives CDR1 GTSNPN, CDR2 SVGIG (reference sequence). This CDR3 contains 13 residues. The CDR3 nucleotides are TGTGCCTGGAGTGTACCGGGGGGGACTGAAGCTTTCTTT. It yields the protein CAWSVPGGTEAFF.

This clone has a handful of counts. This sequence joins TRBV29-1 and TRBJ2-1; 10 positions agree with TRBD2. V dropped 1 base and J dropped 4; count of bases not matched to a gene: 4. The CDR3 spans 15 residues. Germline V lookup: CDR1 SQVTM, CDR2 ANQGSEA. In DNA, the CDR3 is TGCAGCGTTGAAGGAAAACTAGCGGGGTACAATGAGCAGTTCTTC. Residues: CSVEGKLAGYNEQFF.

V and J are TRBV15 and TRBJ2-7; 11 positions agree with TRBD2. Germline V gives CDR1 LNHNV, CDR2 YYDKDF (reference sequence). The J segment lost 4 bases and the V segment lost 2 bases, leaving 10 bases of the junction unmatched. The CDR3 spans 17 residues. The CDR3 here is CATSRLAGGLVGYEQYF. As DNA, the CDR3 is TGTGCCACCAGCAGACTAGCGGGGGGTTTAGTTGGTTACGAGCAGTACTTC.

This chain joins TRBV10-3 and TRBJ1-5; D remains ambiguous. V gave up 4 bases and J gave up 7 bases, with 11 bases separating them. This CDR3 is built from 13 residues. Germline lookup yields CDR1 ENHRY and CDR2 SYGVKD. CDR3 coding DNA: TGTGCCATCAGTGCAGCCAAGGGACAGCCCCAGCATTTT. It specifies CAISAAKGQPQHF.